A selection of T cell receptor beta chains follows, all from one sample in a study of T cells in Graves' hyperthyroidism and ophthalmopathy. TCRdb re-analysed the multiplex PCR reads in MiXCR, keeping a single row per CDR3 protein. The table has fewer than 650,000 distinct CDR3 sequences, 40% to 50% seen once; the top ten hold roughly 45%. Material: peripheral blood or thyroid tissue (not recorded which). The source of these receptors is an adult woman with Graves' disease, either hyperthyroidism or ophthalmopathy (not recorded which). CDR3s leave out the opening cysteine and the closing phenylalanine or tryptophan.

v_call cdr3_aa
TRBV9 ASSPWGTSYETQY
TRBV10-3 AISEVNTEAF
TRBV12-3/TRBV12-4 ASSFLWTSETQY
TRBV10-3 AISDSMDYQPQH
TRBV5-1 ASSSKGPTYEQY
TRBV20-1 SATPGTVSYEQY
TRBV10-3 AIRNTGVGTYEQY
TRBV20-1 SGRTSGSWGDTQY
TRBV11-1 SVSRGEDSGGYT
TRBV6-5 ASTNAGNSNQPQH
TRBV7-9 ASARQRGRGEAF
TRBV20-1 SARDPFGNGFQETQY
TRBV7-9 ASSRDRVYTGELF
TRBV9 ASSVGRGDSPLH
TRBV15 ATSRDLRRVGELF
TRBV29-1 SVGEIYEQY
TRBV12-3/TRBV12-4 ASSPSPQGAYGYT
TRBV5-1 ASSLRQQNTGELF
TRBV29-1 SVGSPDGSTEETQY
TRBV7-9 ASSGTGRWYTEAF
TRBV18 ASRQGDSNQPQH
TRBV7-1 ASSSQGWETQY
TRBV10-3 AIGTGRSTEAF
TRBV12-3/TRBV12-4 ASSLARFNQPQH
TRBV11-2 ASSSPRKTQY
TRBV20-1 SARVPLARGSGTQY
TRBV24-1 ATATRGAGANVLT
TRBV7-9 ASSWMGGLNQPQH
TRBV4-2 ASSPFGGAGEAF
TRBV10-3 ATGTSGSTDTQY
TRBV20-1 STTVSSSGNTIY
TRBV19 ASSINDGGSGANVLT
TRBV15 ATSRTGTGGFYGYT
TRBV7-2 ASSLQWDRDTEAF
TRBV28 ASGLTGTPNTEAF
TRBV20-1 SAPRSGSAGEQY
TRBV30 ASTGGANYGYT
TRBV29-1 SAILQGKGETQY
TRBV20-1 SASPDNEQF
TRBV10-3 AISEKEGITPLH
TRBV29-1 SVDGQGVGAF
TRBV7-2 ASSLDRRANQPQH
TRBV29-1 SVDSGSYYGYT
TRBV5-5 ASRRDRGPTEAF
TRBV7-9 ASSHRDSYEKLF
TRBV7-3 AKIWTILNEKLF
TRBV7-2 ASSDTAGGIY
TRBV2 ASSEETGNTQY
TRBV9 ASSGTGASNQPQH
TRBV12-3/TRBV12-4 ASSSTDRTGGLGYT
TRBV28 ASSSPKLNTEAF
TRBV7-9 ASSLVVGQGHGYT
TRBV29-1 SVGGLAGGEGELF
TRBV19 ASRLTGRGYT
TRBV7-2 ASSLVGQGATYEQY
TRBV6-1 ASSLLLSETQY
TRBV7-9 ASSPRGSGSYEQY